Following are 21 T cell receptor beta chains from one sample sequenced in a study of T cell clonotyping in hematopoietic cell transplantation. The time point here: recipient sample about 28 days before transplant, after cytoreduction. The protocol was immunoSEQ multiplex PCR, while the TCRdb copy is restricted to in-frame clones and leaves out a portion. The sample has 15,000 to 20,000 clones, 86% seen once. The material was peripheral blood mononuclear cells, obtained before stem cell transplant. Every receptor here comes from a man aged 45-60 years with acute myeloid leukemia. Some clones in this sample may be carry-over from other donors' samples.

This rearrangement joins TRBV10-3 to TRBJ1-2; a weak D match, TRBD1 (5 bases). The CDR3 has 14 amino acids. Germline CDR1 ENHRY, CDR2 SYGVKD. Trimming took 6 bases from V and 0 from J, leaving 11 bases between them. CDR3 sequence (DNA): TGTGCCATCAGCCGGGACGTAACTAACTATGGCTACACCTTC. Translation: CAISRDVTNYGYTF.

This rearrangement joins TRBV28 to TRBJ1-1, with 7 bases fitting TRBD1. This CDR3 is built from 12 residues. Germline loops: CDR1 MDHEN, CDR2 SYDVKM. The V segment lost 10 bases and the J segment 3 bases; nucleotides outside the gene matches: 5. The CDR3 sequence is CATRDSYTEAFF. The CDR3 DNA follows: TGTGCCACTCGGGACAGCTACACTGAAGCTTTCTTT.

This clone appeared a single time. J is TRBJ2-7 and V is TRBV11-2; weak D call: TRBD2 (5 bases). Germline lookup yields CDR1 SGHAT and CDR2 FQNNGV. The CDR3 is made up of 14 amino acids. Trimming pared 5 bases from V and 1 base from J, leaving 12 bases between. In DNA, the CDR3 is TGTGCCAGCAGCCCCTGGACTTATTCCTACGAGCAGTACTTC. The encoded protein is CASSPWTYSYEQYF.

The J gene is TRBJ2-2, the V gene TRBV19; 11 positions agree with TRBD1. The junction had 14 bases not matched to a gene; V was cut back by 6 bases and J by 5 bases. The CDR3 spans 18 residues. CDR1 is LNHDA and CDR2 is SQIVND in the germline V gene (reference sequence). CDR3 bases: TGTGCCAGTAGAGACGCGGGACAGGGGGGAGGATGGACCGGGGAGCTGTTTTTT. Protein sequence: CASRDAGQGGGWTGELFF.

The CDR3: CASSGGGSAGQETQYF. CDR3 nucleotide sequence: TGCGCCAGCAGCGGAGGGGGATCGGCGGGACAAGAGACCCAGTACTTC. The chain has TRBV5-1 and TRBJ2-5; either TRBD1 or TRBD2 may fit D (6 bases each). The CDR3 is 16 residues long. Deletions cut 4 bases from V and 2 bases from J, with 18 bases between. CDR1 SGHRS and CDR2 YFSETQ come from the germline V gene. Filled out from reference TRBV5-1 and TRBJ2-5, the complete variable domain reads KAGVTQTPRYLIKTRGQQVTLSCSPISGHRSVSWYQQTPGQGLQFLFEYFSETQRNKGNFPGRFSGRQFSNSRSEMNVSTLELGDSALYLCASSGGGSAGQETQYFGPGTRLLVL.

The V call is TRBV10-3, the J call TRBJ2-7, with 7 bases aligning to TRBD1. V was clipped by 6 bases and J by 4 bases; unmatched bases: 6. Germline CDR1 and CDR2: ENHRY and SYGVKD. This CDR3 spans 13 amino acids. CDR3 sequence: CAISSGTEYEQYF. CDR3 coding DNA: TGTGCCATCAGCTCCGGGACAGAATACGAGCAGTACTTC.

The chain combines TRBV9 with TRBJ1-2, with a weak D call TRBD1 (5 bases). This CDR3 region has 17 residues. Germline assignment: CDR1 SGDLS and CDR2 YYNGEE. V was clipped by 3 bases and J by 5 bases, with 23 bases between them. The CDR3 bases are TGTGCCAGCAGCGCGAGGGACGGACGCGGGGGGGAATATGGCTACACCTTC. It specifies CASSARDGRGGEYGYTF. Supplemented by reference TRBV9 and TRBJ1-2, the full variable domain reads DSGVTQTPKHLITATGQRVTLRCSPRSGDLSVYWYQQSLDQGLQFLIQYYNGEERAKGNILERFSAQQFPDLHSELNLSSLELGDSALYFCASSARDGRGGEYGYTFGSGTRLTVV.

The rearrangement joins TRBV29-1 to TRBJ1-1, with D uncertain. The CDR3 sequence is 11 residues long. Trimming took 3 bases from V and 2 from J, leaving 4 bases between them. CDR1 and CDR2 (germline): SQVTM, ANQGSEA. For the CDR3, the DNA is TGCAGCGTTGACAGAAACACTGAAGCTTTCTTT. Its protein is CSVDRNTEAFF.

Notes on this clone: The identical CDR3 is also encoded by other nucleotide sequences in the sample. This sequence joins TRBV11-2 and TRBJ1-1; D perhaps matches TRBD1 (5 bases). The length of the CDR3 is 13 residues. V lost 4 bases and J 2 bases, leaving 8 bases between the germline ends. The germline V gene has CDR1 SGHAT and CDR2 FQNNGV. The CDR3: CASSSQGNTEAFF. The CDR3 bases are TGTGCCAGCAGCTCCCAGGGTAACACTGAAGCTTTCTTT.

This clone was picked up one time. The chain links TRBV5-1 to TRBJ2-3; unclear D gene. Germline V CDR1 and CDR2: SGHRS, YFSETQ. Trimming removed 2 bases at V and 1 base at J, with 5 bases between. The CDR3 has 13 amino acids. CDR3 region: CASSFGGTDTQYF. CDR3 sequence (DNA): TGCGCCAGCAGCTTTGGAGGCACAGATACGCAGTATTTT.

In this sample, this clone turned up once. V and J are TRBV5-1 and TRBJ1-1; no clear D gene. V gave up 0 bases and J gave up 4 bases, with 13 bases separating them. The CDR3 contains 15 residues. The germline V gene encodes CDR1 SGHRS and CDR2 YFSETQ. The CDR3 spells CASSLAAVSGTEAFF. Here the CDR3 DNA reads TGCGCCAGCAGCTTGGCGGCGGTTTCGGGCACTGAAGCTTTCTTT.

The chain joins TRBV20-1 to TRBJ2-3; no clear D gene. Germline V gene data show CDR1 as DFQATT and CDR2 as SNEGSKA (reference sequence). The CDR3 contains 11 residues. Trimming left V 1 base short and J 4 bases short, with 3 bases between. The CDR3 region is CSARVADTQYF. The CDR3 DNA reads as TGCAGTGCTAGAGTGGCAGATACGCAGTATTTT.

V is TRBV6-1 and J is TRBJ1-6; TRBD1 aligns across 8 bases. The germline V gene encodes CDR1 MNHNS and CDR2 SASEGT. The J segment lost 10 bases and the V segment lost 6 bases, leaving 11 bases of the junction unmatched. CDR3 length equals 15 residues. CDR3 in amino acids: CASRGTDRGISPLHF. CDR3 nucleotides: TGTGCCAGCAGGGGGACAGACAGGGGAATATCACCCCTCCACTTT.

The chain couples TRBV5-1 to TRBJ2-5; a possible D gene is TRBD1 (5 bases). Germline V gene lookup returns CDR1 SGHRS and CDR2 YFSETQ. The CDR3 runs to 15 residues. V shed 4 bases and J shed 2 bases, with 15 bases lying between them. The CDR3, as DNA: TGCGCCAGCAGCCCCCGAGGTTCAGGGCAAGAGACCCAGTACTTC. Translating it yields CASSPRGSGQETQYF.

V usage is TRBV9 and J usage is TRBJ1-1, with D possibly matching TRBD1 (6 bases). Trimming removed 4 bases from V and 0 bases from J, with 13 bases in between. This CDR3 is 15 amino acids long. Germline loops: CDR1 SGDLS, CDR2 YYNGEE. CDR3 nucleotides: TGTGCCAGCAGCCCAGTTGGGGGCGTGAACACTGAAGCTTTCTTT. Protein product: CASSPVGGVNTEAFF.

The gene calls are TRBV5-1 and TRBJ1-1; 10 nucleotides agree with TRBD1. This CDR3 is 17 amino acids long. In germline, CDR1 is SGHRS, CDR2 YFSETQ. J was trimmed by 0 bases and V by 2 bases; bases with no gene match: 7. The DNA of the CDR3 is TGCGCCAGCAGCTTTGGACAGGGGGGAACGGTGAACACTGAAGCTTTCTTT. Protein sequence: CASSFGQGGTVNTEAFF.

The genes are TRBV27 and TRBJ2-5; D possibly corresponds to TRBD2 (6 bases). The J call is doubtful: the DNA matches TRBJ2-7 better. The CDR3 is made up of 15 amino acids. The germline V gene has CDR1 MNHEY and CDR2 SMNVEV (reference sequence). In DNA form, the CDR3 reads TGTGCCAGCAGTTTACGGACGACTAGGGGCTACGAGCAGTACTTC. It yields the protein CASSLRTTRGYEQYF.

The rearrangement joins TRBV11-3 to TRBJ2-2; 7 bases line up with TRBD1. Germline CDR1 reads SGHNT; CDR2 reads YENEEA. J was trimmed by 3 bases and V by 4 bases; bases with no gene match: 8. The CDR3 sequence is 16 residues long. The CDR3 DNA is TGTGCCAGCAGCTCGGGACAGCCAGGGGACACCGGGGAGCTGTTTTTT. It is translated as CASSSGQPGDTGELFF.

This clone was observed a few times. V and J are TRBV14 and TRBJ2-7, with 9 bases identical to TRBD2. The CDR3 contains 16 residues. Looked up from germline, CDR1 is SGHDN and CDR2 is FVKESK. The V and J ends lost 1 base and 3 bases, in that order; junction bases with no gene match: 7. The CDR3 DNA sequence: TGTGCCAGCAGCCAAGTAACGAGCGGGGGGTTCTACGAGCAGTACTTC. It codes for CASSQVTSGGFYEQYF.

V is TRBV10-3 and J is TRBJ2-3; D remains ambiguous. CDR1 and CDR2 from the germline V gene are ENHRY and SYGVKD. The CDR3 has 14 amino acids. V lost 2 bases and J 2 bases, leaving 8 bases between the germline ends. CDR3 amino acids: CAISETQTTDTQYF. Here the CDR3 DNA reads TGTGCCATCAGTGAGACCCAGACCACAGATACGCAGTATTTT.

The chain joins TRBV2 to TRBJ2-5; tentatively, D is TRBD1 (5 bases). CDR3 length: 13 residues. With 2 bases removed from V and 1 base from J, the gap between germline ends came to 5 bases. Germline V gene data show CDR1 as SNHLY and CDR2 as FYNNEI. The CDR3 region is CASSETGQETQYF. The CDR3 DNA follows: TGTGCCAGCAGTGAAACAGGCCAAGAGACCCAGTACTTC.